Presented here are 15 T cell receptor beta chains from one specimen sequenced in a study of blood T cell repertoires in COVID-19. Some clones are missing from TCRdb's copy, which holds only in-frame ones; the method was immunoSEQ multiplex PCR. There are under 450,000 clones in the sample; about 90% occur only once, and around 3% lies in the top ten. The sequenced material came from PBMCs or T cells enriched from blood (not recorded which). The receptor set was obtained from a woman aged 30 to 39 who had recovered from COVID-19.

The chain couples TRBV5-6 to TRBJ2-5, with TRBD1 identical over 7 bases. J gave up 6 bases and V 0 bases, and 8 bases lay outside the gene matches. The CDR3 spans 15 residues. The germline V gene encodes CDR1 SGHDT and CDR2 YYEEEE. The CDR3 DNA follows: TGTGCCAGCAGCTTGGGGACAGGCTTCATGAAGACCCAGTACTTC. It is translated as CASSLGTGFMKTQYF.

CDR3 coding DNA: TGTGCCAGCTCACCACCTTCTGGAGGGAGCTCCTACGAGCAGTACTTC. Translated, it gives CASSPPSGGSSYEQYF. V usage is TRBV18 and J usage is TRBJ2-7, with a weak D call TRBD2 (6 bases). Germline-derived CDR1 and CDR2 are KGHSH and LQKENI. The V end was cut by 0 bases, the J end by 0 bases, with 12 bases between. The CDR3 totals 16 residues.

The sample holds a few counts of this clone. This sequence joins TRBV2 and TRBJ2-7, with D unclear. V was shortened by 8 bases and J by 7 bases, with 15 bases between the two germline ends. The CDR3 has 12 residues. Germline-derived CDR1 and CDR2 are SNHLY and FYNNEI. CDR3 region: CASQQPGEEQYF. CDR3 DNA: TGTGCCAGCCAGCAACCAGGTGAAGAGCAGTACTTC. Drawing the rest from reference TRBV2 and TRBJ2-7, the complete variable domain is EPEVTQTPSHQVTQMGQEVILRCVPISNHLYFYWYRQILGQKVEFLVSFYNNEISEKSEIFDDQFSVERPDGSNFTLKIRSTKLEDSAMYFCASQQPGEEQYFGPGTRLTVT.

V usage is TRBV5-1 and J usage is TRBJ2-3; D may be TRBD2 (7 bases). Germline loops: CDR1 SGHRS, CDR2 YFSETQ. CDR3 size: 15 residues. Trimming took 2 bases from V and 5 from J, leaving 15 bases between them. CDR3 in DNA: TGCGCCAGCAGCTTCCGCGGTAGGGGGGGAGATACGCAGTATTTT. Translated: CASSFRGRGGDTQYF.

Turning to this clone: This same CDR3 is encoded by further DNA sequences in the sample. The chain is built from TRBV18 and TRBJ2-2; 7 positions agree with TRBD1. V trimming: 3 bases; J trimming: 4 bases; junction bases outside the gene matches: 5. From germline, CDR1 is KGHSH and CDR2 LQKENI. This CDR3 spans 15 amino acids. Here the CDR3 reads CASSPRQGGTGELFF. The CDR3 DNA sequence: TGTGCCAGCTCACCCAGACAGGGTGGCACCGGGGAGCTGTTTTTT.

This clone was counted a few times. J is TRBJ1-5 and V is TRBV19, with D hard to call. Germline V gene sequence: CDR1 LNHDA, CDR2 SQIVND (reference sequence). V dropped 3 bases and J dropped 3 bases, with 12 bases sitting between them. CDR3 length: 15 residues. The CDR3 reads CASSIFVQNNQPQHF. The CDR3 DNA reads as TGTGCCAGTAGTATTTTCGTCCAGAACAATCAGCCCCAGCATTTT.

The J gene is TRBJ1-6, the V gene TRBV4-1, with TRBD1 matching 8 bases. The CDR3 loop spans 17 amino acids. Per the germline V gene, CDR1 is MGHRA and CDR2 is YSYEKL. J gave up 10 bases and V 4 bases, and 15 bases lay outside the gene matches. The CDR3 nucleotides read TGCGCCAGCAGCCCAGGTTTGATTAGGCAGGGGGCATCACCCCTCCACTTT. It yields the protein CASSPGLIRQGASPLHF.

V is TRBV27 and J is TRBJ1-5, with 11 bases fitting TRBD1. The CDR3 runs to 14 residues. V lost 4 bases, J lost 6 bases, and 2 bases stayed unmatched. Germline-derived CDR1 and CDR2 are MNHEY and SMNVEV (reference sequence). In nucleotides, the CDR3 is TGTGCCAGCAGTTGGGGACAGGGGGGTCAGCCCCAGCATTTT. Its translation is CASSWGQGGQPQHF.

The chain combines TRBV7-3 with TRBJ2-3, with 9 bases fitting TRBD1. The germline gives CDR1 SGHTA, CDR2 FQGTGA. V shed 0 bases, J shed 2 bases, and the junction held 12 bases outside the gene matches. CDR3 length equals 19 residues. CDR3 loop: CASSLTVRTGDSTTDTQYF. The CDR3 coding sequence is TGTGCCAGCAGCTTAACAGTTCGGACAGGGGACTCTACCACAGATACGCAGTATTTT.

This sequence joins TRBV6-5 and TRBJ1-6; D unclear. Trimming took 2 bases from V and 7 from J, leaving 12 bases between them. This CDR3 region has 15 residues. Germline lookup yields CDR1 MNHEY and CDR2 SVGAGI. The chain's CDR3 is CASSYPGQLNSPLHF. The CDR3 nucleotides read TGTGCCAGCAGTTACCCTGGCCAGTTGAATTCACCCCTCCACTTT.

CDR3 DNA: TGTGCCAGCACCAAAGGACAGTTAGACTATGGCTACACCTTC. As protein: CASTKGQLDYGYTF. The V call is TRBV2, the J call TRBJ1-2, with D maybe TRBD1 (6 bases). Germline values: CDR1 SNHLY, CDR2 FYNNEI. The CDR3 is 14 amino acids. Trimming removed 7 bases at V and 3 bases at J, with 15 bases between.

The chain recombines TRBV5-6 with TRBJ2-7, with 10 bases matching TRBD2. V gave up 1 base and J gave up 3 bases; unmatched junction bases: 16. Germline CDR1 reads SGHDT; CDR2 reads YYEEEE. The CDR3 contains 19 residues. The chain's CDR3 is CASSLPLYSGAGGHYEQYF. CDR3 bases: TGTGCCAGCAGCTTGCCGCTCTACTCTGGAGCGGGAGGGCACTACGAGCAGTACTTC.

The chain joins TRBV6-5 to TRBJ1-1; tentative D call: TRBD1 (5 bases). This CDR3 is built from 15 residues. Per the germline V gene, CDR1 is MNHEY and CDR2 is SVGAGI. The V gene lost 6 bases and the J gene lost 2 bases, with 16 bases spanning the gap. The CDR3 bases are TGTGCCAGCAGCCCACCCCGGGGGATAAACACTGAAGCTTTCTTT. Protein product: CASSPPRGINTEAFF.

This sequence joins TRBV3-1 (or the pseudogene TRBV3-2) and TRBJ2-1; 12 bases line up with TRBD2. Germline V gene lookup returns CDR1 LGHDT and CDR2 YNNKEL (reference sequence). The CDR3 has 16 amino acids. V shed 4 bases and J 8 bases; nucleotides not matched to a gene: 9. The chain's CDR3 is CASSLLAGGPIDEQFF. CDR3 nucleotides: TGTGCCAGCAGCCTCCTAGCGGGGGGGCCCATCGATGAGCAGTTCTTC.

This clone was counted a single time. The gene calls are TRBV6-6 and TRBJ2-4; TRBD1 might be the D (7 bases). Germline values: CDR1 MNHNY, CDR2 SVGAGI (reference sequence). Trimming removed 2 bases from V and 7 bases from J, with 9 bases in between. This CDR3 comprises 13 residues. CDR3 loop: CASSYPGGNIQYF. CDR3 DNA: TGTGCCAGCAGTTACCCAGGGGGGAACATTCAGTACTTC.